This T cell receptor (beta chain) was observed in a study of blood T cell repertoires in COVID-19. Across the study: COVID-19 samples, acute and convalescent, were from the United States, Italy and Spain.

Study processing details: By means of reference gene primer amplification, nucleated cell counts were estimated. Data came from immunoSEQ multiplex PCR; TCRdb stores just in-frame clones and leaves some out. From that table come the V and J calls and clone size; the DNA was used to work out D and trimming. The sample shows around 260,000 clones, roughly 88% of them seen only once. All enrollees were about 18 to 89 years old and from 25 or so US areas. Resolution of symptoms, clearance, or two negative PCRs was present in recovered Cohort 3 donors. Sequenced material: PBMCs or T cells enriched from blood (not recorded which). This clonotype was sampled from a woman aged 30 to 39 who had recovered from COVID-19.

The CDR3, as DNA: TGTGCCAGCAGTGACTCATTGGCGGGAGTCCAATACGAGCAGTACTTC. Protein sequence: CASSDSLAGVQYEQYF. This rearrangement joins TRBV6-4 to TRBJ2-7; 7 bases fit TRBD2. In germline, CDR1 is MRHNA, CDR2 SNTAGT. The CDR3 consists of 16 residues. Germline trimming cut 0 bases from V and 4 bases from J; bases unmatched to any gene: 9.